This TCR beta chain appears in the sequencing data of a study of control samples from healthy donors and cancer patients. In germline, CDR1 is MNHEY, CDR2 SMNVEV (reference sequence). The CDR3 covers 14 residues. Trimming at V came to 4 bases and at J to 5 bases, leaving 6 bases not matched to a gene. Data came from immunoSEQ multiplex PCR; TCRdb stores just in-frame clones and leaves some out. Here the sample spans 200,000 to 250,000 clones, 85% to 95% being singletons. The receptor comes from a man aged 45 to 65 in good health. Sample: blood. The chain employs TRBV27 and TRBJ1-2, with 8 nucleotides matching TRBD1. The CDR3 loop is CASSSSGQGYGYTF. The CDR3 DNA reads as TGTGCCAGCAGTTCCTCTGGACAGGGATATGGCTACACCTTC.